This T cell receptor beta chain was captured by sequencing in a study of PD-1 blockade in classical Hodgkin lymphoma. The table lists this clone with a count of one. Its specificity is not known. Study-wide results and caveats: Exclusion removed patients who began nivolumab under 1 year after ASCT. Complete responders showed a baseline diversity that resembled the diversity of newly diagnosed patients.

TCRdb's copy holds only in-frame clones and misses some; the assay was immunoSEQ multiplex PCR. The top ten clones hold 9.5% to 11% of a sample with 43,000 or so clones, around 66% of them seen once. Every patient experienced relapse after autologous stem cell transplantation, and brentuximab vedotin exposure varied. Germline V gene lookup returns CDR1 LNHDA and CDR2 SQIVND (reference sequence). The CDR3 consists of 16 residues. V was trimmed by 7 bases and J by 0 bases, leaving 16 bases between them. This receptor was taken from a human donor with classical Hodgkin lymphoma. This sequence joins TRBV19 and TRBJ1-5; D gene uncertain. This material consisted of peripheral blood mononuclear cells (PBMCs), taken at baseline. Written as DNA, the CDR3 is TGTGCCAGTATCAGGTCGGCAGTTTATAGCAATCAGCCCCAGCATTTT. Its protein product is CASIRSAVYSNQPQHF.